The 31 T cell receptor beta chains in this list originate from one sample, sequenced in a study of T cells in Graves' hyperthyroidism and ophthalmopathy. Amplification of TCR beta CDR3 regions was performed using RNA transcripts as template. First-round RT-PCR of the TCR CDR3 relied on the HTBI primer set. Each CDR3 protein is one row after TCRdb ran MiXCR on the multiplex PCR reads. The sample yields hundreds of thousands of distinct CDR3 sequences, 40% to 55% seen once. Sequenced material: peripheral blood or thyroid tissue (not recorded which). The receptors come from an adult man with Graves' disease, either hyperthyroidism or ophthalmopathy (not recorded which).

In its sample, this clonotype was seen many times. This chain connects TRBV29-1 to TRBJ1-2; the D gene is possibly TRBD1 (6 bases). This CDR3 region has 14 residues. Deletions cut 1 base from V and 3 bases from J, with 12 bases between. Looked up from germline, CDR1 is SQVTM and CDR2 is ANQGSEA. Written as DNA, the CDR3 is TGCAGCGTTGAAGGGGGGGGGGCGTACTATGGCTACACCTTC. Its translation is CSVEGGGAYYGYTF.

This clonotype was found many times. V and J are TRBV10-3 and TRBJ1-1; D call uncertain. Germline CDR1 ENHRY, CDR2 SYGVKD. V was trimmed by 8 bases and J by 1 base, leaving 11 bases between them. The CDR3 is 13 amino acids. The CDR3 region has the DNA TGTGCCATCTCGCTAGGACCGAACACTGAAGCTTTCTTT. Translating it yields CAISLGPNTEAFF.

Note on this clonotype: The likely explanation is a read error, given a far larger clone one base away. The CDR3 sequence: CASPQGSYEQYF. The CDR3, as DNA: TGTGCCAGTCCACAGGGCTCCTACGAGCAGTACTTC. This chain links TRBV19 with TRBJ2-7; D may be TRBD1 (6 bases). Germline assignment: CDR1 LNHDA and CDR2 SQIVND (reference sequence). The V gene lost 8 bases and the J gene lost 0 bases, with 8 bases spanning the gap. The CDR3 spans 12 residues.

A few counts support this clonotype. The chain links TRBV7-8 to TRBJ2-7, with D uncertain. CDR1 is SGHVS, CDR2 FQNEAQ, per germline. The CDR3 consists of 14 residues. The germline V and J ends were trimmed by 2 bases and 6 bases, with 14 bases remaining between them. The CDR3 DNA reads TGTGCCAGCAGCTTAAGCCGGCTAGTGGGCGAGCAGTACTTC. Protein product: CASSLSRLVGEQYF.

This clonotype showed up many times. The chain joins TRBV10-3 to TRBJ1-4, with TRBD1 as a possible D gene (6 bases). The CDR3 contains 13 residues. The ends were cut back, 7 bases at V and 7 bases at J, with 13 bases in the middle. Germline assignment: CDR1 ENHRY and CDR2 SYGVKD. This CDR3 is CAINRDISEKLFF. CDR3 sequence (DNA): TGTGCCATCAACAGGGACATTTCTGAAAAACTGTTTTTT.

This clonotype appeared a few times. The gene calls are TRBV7-9 and TRBJ2-7, with D tentatively TRBD1 or TRBD2 (6 bases each). From germline, CDR1 is SEHNR and CDR2 FQNEAQ (reference sequence). This CDR3 region has 14 residues. V was pared by 6 bases and J by 2 bases, with 14 bases between. The CDR3 nucleotides are TGTGCCAGCAGTTACGTACGGGGGCCCTACGAGCAGTACTTC. Translating it yields CASSYVRGPYEQYF.

The CDR3 region has the DNA TGTGCCAGTAGTCCCGGGACAGAGATCAATCAGCCCCAGCATTTT. Encoded protein: CASSPGTEINQPQHF. V is TRBV19 and J is TRBJ1-5; TRBD1 agrees at 7 bases. With 5 bases clipped from V and 3 bases from J, the junction kept 7 bases outside the gene matches. The germline CDR1 and CDR2 sequences are LNHDA and SQIVND (reference sequence). CDR3 length: 15 residues.

The table lists this clonotype with many counts. The chain recombines TRBV12-3 or TRBV12-4 with TRBJ1-2, with 9 bases aligning to TRBD1. This CDR3 comprises 12 residues. V gave up 6 bases and J gave up 8 bases; unmatched junction bases: 4. The CDR3: CASRVGQGGYTF. DNA of the CDR3: TGTGCCAGCAGGGTGGGACAGGGCGGCTACACCTTC.

A single count supports this clonotype. V usage is TRBV19 and J usage is TRBJ1-2; TRBD1 is a possible D gene (5 bases). Germline CDR1 LNHDA, CDR2 SQIVND (reference sequence). The CDR3 spans 13 residues. Trimming cost V 2 bases and J 4 bases, with 8 bases left between them. The CDR3 here is CASSIWGGYGYTF. For the CDR3, the DNA is TGTGCCAGTAGTATATGGGGCGGCTATGGCTACACCTTC.

The rearrangement uses TRBV20-1 and TRBJ1-1, with D unresolved. The CDR3 has 12 amino acids. Germline V gives CDR1 DFQATT, CDR2 SNEGSKA (reference sequence). V was trimmed by 3 bases and J by 2 bases, leaving 7 bases between them. The CDR3 is CSASKSNTEAFF. In DNA, the CDR3 is TGCAGTGCTAGCAAATCAAACACTGAAGCTTTCTTT.

The chain has TRBV7-3 and TRBJ2-5; the match to TRBD2 covers 13 bases. The germline V gene encodes CDR1 SGHTA and CDR2 FQGTGA. V lost 8 bases, J lost 2 bases, and 5 bases stayed unmatched. This CDR3 contains 15 residues. The CDR3, as DNA: TGTGCCAGCCCGGGGGGACTAGCGGGACAAGAGACCCAGTACTTC. The encoded protein is CASPGGLAGQETQYF.

V usage is TRBV11-2 and J usage is TRBJ1-2; TRBD1 aligns across 10 bases. The V segment lost 10 bases and the J segment 7 bases; nucleotides outside the gene matches: 6. The germline CDR1 and CDR2 sequences are SGHAT and FQNNGV. The length of the CDR3 is 12 residues. DNA for the CDR3: TGTGCCACCCGACAGGGGGCGGGTGGCTACACCTTC. Amino acids: CATRQGAGGYTF.

The chain is built from TRBV24-1 and TRBJ1-5; unclear D gene. The CDR3 loop spans 15 amino acids. V was pared by 2 bases and J by 10 bases, with 17 bases between. CDR1 is KGHDR, CDR2 SFDVKD, per germline. CDR3 protein: CATSDSKALDSPQHF. CDR3 nucleotides: TGTGCCACCAGTGATTCTAAGGCGCTTGATTCACCCCAGCATTTT.

V and J are TRBV10-3 and TRBJ1-5; D is undetermined. The CDR3 is 15 amino acids. The V gene lost 0 bases and the J gene lost 2 bases, with 8 bases spanning the gap. Germline V CDR1 and CDR2: ENHRY, SYGVKD. CDR3 DNA: TGTGCCATCAGTGAGTCCCAGGCACGCAATCAGCCCCAGCATTTT. It is translated as CAISESQARNQPQHF.

This clonotype was observed many times. This sequence joins TRBV29-1 and TRBJ1-1; unclear D gene. Germline assignment: CDR1 SQVTM and CDR2 ANQGSEA. The ends were cut back, 7 bases at V and 5 bases at J, with 14 bases in the middle. The CDR3 totals 12 residues. The CDR3 nucleotides read TGCAGCGCCGGTCATCAAGGGACTGAAGCTTTCTTT. It is translated as CSAGHQGTEAFF.

This clonotype showed up many times. The chain is built from TRBV2 and TRBJ1-4; the D gene is possibly TRBD1 (5 bases). Germline CDR1 SNHLY, CDR2 FYNNEI. CDR3 length: 14 residues. Trimming pared 7 bases from V and 5 bases from J, leaving 14 bases between. DNA for the CDR3: TGTGCCAGCACCTCGGGACGGAAAAATGAAAAACTGTTTTTT. This sequence encodes CASTSGRKNEKLFF. The full variable domain, completed using reference TRBV2 and TRBJ1-4, is EPEVTQTPSHQVTQMGQEVILRCVPISNHLYFYWYRQILGQKVEFLVSFYNNEISEKSEIFDDQFSVERPDGSNFTLKIRSTKLEDSAMYFCASTSGRKNEKLFFGSGTQLSVL.

The rearrangement uses TRBV12-3 or TRBV12-4 and TRBJ1-5; the D gene is possibly TRBD1 (6 bases). CDR3 length equals 15 residues. Deletions cut 6 bases from V and 3 bases from J, with 15 bases between. This chain's CDR3 is CASSRGQISNQPQHF. CDR3 DNA sequence: TGTGCCAGCAGCCGCGGACAGATTTCCAATCAGCCCCAGCATTTT.

This clonotype occurred many times. This rearrangement joins TRBV20-1 to TRBJ1-2; D uncertain. V was cut by 8 bases and J by 1 base, with 8 bases left in between. This CDR3 is 11 amino acids long. Germline V gene sequence: CDR1 DFQATT, CDR2 SNEGSKA (reference sequence). CDR3 nucleotide sequence: TGCAGTCCACCGTATAACTATGGCTACACCTTC. This codes for CSPPYNYGYTF.

This clonotype was seen repeatedly, ten times or more. This chain connects TRBV19 to TRBJ1-5, with D perhaps matching TRBD1 (5 bases). Germline V lookup: CDR1 LNHDA, CDR2 SQIVND (reference sequence). This CDR3 has 14 residues. Trimming removed 4 bases from V and 0 bases from J, with 7 bases in between. CDR3 loop: CASSKTVSNQPQHF. The CDR3, as DNA: TGTGCCAGTAGTAAGACAGTTAGCAATCAGCCCCAGCATTTT.

This clonotype was seen at least ten times. This chain joins TRBV5-6 and TRBJ2-5; D ambiguous. V lost 1 base and J lost 4, with 8 bases in between. The length of the CDR3 is 13 residues. CDR1 is SGHDT, CDR2 YYEEEE, per germline. CDR3 in DNA: TGTGCCAGCAGCTTGCAAGTAGTAGAGACCCAGTACTTC. Protein sequence: CASSLQVVETQYF.

The chain is built from TRBV12-3 or TRBV12-4 and TRBJ2-7, with 11 bases aligning to TRBD2. J lost 0 bases, V lost 8 bases, and 12 bases had no gene match. This CDR3 spans 17 amino acids. As DNA, the CDR3 is TGTGCCAGCTCACCGTCCCTAGCGGGAGGCACCTCCTACGAGCAGTACTTC. This codes for CASSPSLAGGTSYEQYF.

The J gene is TRBJ1-2, the V gene TRBV25-1; a weak D match, TRBD1 (6 bases). Germline CDR1 is MGHDK and CDR2 is SYGVNS. This CDR3 comprises 12 residues. Trimming removed 8 bases at V and 6 bases at J, with 13 bases between. DNA for the CDR3: TGTGCCAGCTTGGGGGCATCCCATGGCTACACCTTC. Encoded protein: CASLGASHGYTF.

The J gene is TRBJ2-5, the V gene TRBV20-1; D not resolved. CDR1 is DFQATT and CDR2 is SNEGSKA in the germline V gene (reference sequence). Deletions cut 4 bases from V and 4 bases from J, with 19 bases between. CDR3 length: 15 amino acids. The CDR3 nucleotides are TGCAGTGCTAAGCCGGCAGGAAGAACCCGAGAGACCCAGTACTTC. Amino acids: CSAKPAGRTRETQYF.

The chain has TRBV6-1 and TRBJ2-5, with a tentative D call TRBD2 (6 bases). Germline V gene sequence: CDR1 MNHNS, CDR2 SASEGT. Between the trimmed V and J ends, which lost 6 bases and 9 bases, there was a span of 14 bases. The CDR3 runs 12 residues. This CDR3 reads CASSPLGEAQYF. CDR3 coding DNA: TGTGCCAGCAGCCCCCTAGGGGAGGCCCAGTACTTC.

The chain employs TRBV7-6 and TRBJ1-6; D unresolved. Deletions cut 3 bases from V and 4 bases from J, with 13 bases between. Germline CDR1 and CDR2: SGHVS and FNYEAQ. The CDR3 extends over 16 amino acids. Here the CDR3 reads CASSFASPMYNSPLHF. CDR3 nucleotides: TGTGCCAGCAGCTTTGCCTCGCCTATGTATAATTCACCCCTCCACTTT.

The J gene is TRBJ2-7, the V gene TRBV7-2; D unresolved. Looked up from germline, CDR1 is SGHTA and CDR2 is FQGNSA. The V and J ends lost 7 bases and 6 bases respectively, with 7 bases between them. The CDR3 extends over 10 amino acids. This CDR3 is CASTPVEQYF. The CDR3 DNA reads TGTGCCAGCACCCCAGTCGAGCAGTACTTC.

This clonotype was detected many times. The V and J genes are TRBV7-9 and TRBJ1-3; D possibly corresponds to TRBD1 (5 bases). CDR3 length: 15 residues. V shed 4 bases and J shed 3 bases, with 13 bases lying between them. CDR1 is SEHNR, CDR2 FQNEAQ, per germline (reference sequence). CDR3 DNA: TGTGCCAGCAGCTCACCGACAGACGATGGAAACACCATATATTTT. It specifies CASSSPTDDGNTIYF.

This chain joins TRBV29-1 and TRBJ2-7; D tentatively fits TRBD1 or TRBD2 (5 bases each). This CDR3 has 14 residues. Trimming stripped 5 bases from V and 2 bases from J, with 16 bases between. Germline V CDR1 and CDR2: SQVTM, ANQGSEA. In DNA form, the CDR3 reads TGCAGCGTTTCTCTCGGACGGGGCACCTACGAGCAGTACTTC. Amino acid sequence: CSVSLGRGTYEQYF.

Many counts were recorded for this clonotype. The V and J genes are TRBV13 and TRBJ1-6, with TRBD1 identical over 8 bases. The junction had 7 bases not matched to a gene; V was cut back by 2 bases and J by 10 bases. The CDR3 is made up of 15 amino acids. Per germline, CDR1 PRHDT and CDR2 FYEKMQ (reference sequence). The CDR3: CASSLRQGMESPLHF. The CDR3 region has the DNA TGTGCCAGCAGCTTACGACAGGGGATGGAGTCACCCCTCCACTTT. Based on the CDR3 plus reference TRBV13 and TRBJ1-6, the full variable domain is AAGVIQSPRHLIKEKRETATLKCYPIPRHDTVYWYQQGPGQDPQFLISFYEKMQSDKGSIPDRFSAQQFSDYHSELNMSSLELGDSALYFCASSLRQGMESPLHFGNGTRLTVT.

For this clonotype: A much bigger clone sits one base away, suggesting this may be a read error. The chain has TRBV2 and TRBJ1-5; D is perhaps TRBD1 (5 bases). The germline V gene encodes CDR1 SNHLY and CDR2 FYNNEI. The V end lost 10 bases, the J end lost 5 bases, and 15 bases lay between the germline ends. The CDR3 length is 13 residues. DNA of the CDR3: TGTGCCATCAAGGACAACGACGATCAGCCCCAGCATTTT. It yields the protein CAIKDNDDQPQHF.

This clonotype was seen a few times. The chain links TRBV6-5 to TRBJ1-1, with 7 bases identical to TRBD1. CDR3 length: 14 residues. The V and J ends lost 5 bases and 1 base, in that order; junction bases with no gene match: 4. The V gene's germline CDR1 is MNHEY and CDR2 SVGAGI. CDR3: CASSRTGKNTEAFF. The CDR3 DNA is TGTGCCAGCAGTCGGACAGGAAAGAACACTGAAGCTTTCTTT.